The sequence of this T cell receptor beta chain was determined in a study of CD8 T cells in Susac syndrome. With random hexamers, 0.5 to 1 ug RNA was reverse transcribed. One entry per CDR3 protein, called by TCRdb with MiXCR from the immunoSEQ multiplex PCR reads. The data show around 150,000 distinct CDR3 sequences, with more than 85% seen just once and more than 0.15% held by the top ten. Trimming removed 5 bases from V and 5 bases from J; junction bases left unmatched: 6. The CDR3 has 14 amino acids. Germline values: CDR1 LGHNA, CDR2 YNFKEQ. Sequencing was done on a sample of CD8+ T cells from PBMCs. The rearrangement links TRBV4-2 to TRBJ2-7; 10 nucleotides match TRBD2. This receptor was taken from a human donor with Susac syndrome. The CDR3 sequence is CASSFRTSGDEQYF. CDR3 DNA sequence: TGTGCCAGCAGCTTTCGGACTAGCGGCGACGAGCAGTACTTC.